The present T cell receptor beta chain was sequenced within a study of shared clonotypes between healthy human individuals. This clone turned up a few times. The same CDR3 arises from other DNA sequences in this sample as well. This CDR3 region has 15 residues. CDR1 and CDR2 (germline): SQVTM, ANQGSEA. The junction had 13 bases not matched to a gene; V was cut back by 7 bases and J by 3 bases. Measured with immunoSEQ multiplex PCR; TCRdb has only the in-frame clones, and not every one. The data hold around 500,000 clones, with less than 80% observed a single time. Material: PBMCs. This sequence was found in a middle-aged woman in good health. Some clones in this sample may be carry-over from other donors' samples. V and J are TRBV29-1 and TRBJ2-3; 7 bases match TRBD1. CDR3 amino acids: CSATDRKGKTDTQYF. CDR3 bases: TGCAGCGCCACGGACAGGAAGGGTAAGACAGATACGCAGTATTTT.